This T cell receptor (beta chain) was found in a study of T-cell memory formation after mild COVID-19 (dated by TCRdb to the early 2020s). Study-wide context: TCR sequence clusters from the two donors were found to be largely donor specific. In a couple of donors, T-cell clones that expanded and contracted after mild COVID-19 were followed by sequencing TCRalpha and TCRbeta repertoires longitudinally. Two young, previously healthy adult volunteers, one female and one male, were included in the cohort.

The CDR3 spans 14 residues, from the cysteine through the phenylalanine. Only the CDR3 region is kept as DNA, spanning 42 bases read in frame from base 1. From a lookup of the germline V gene, CDR1 and CDR2 are SGHAT and FQNNGV. Deletion took 1 base off V and 6 bases off J, with a span of 9 bases between the germline ends. Sequenced using an Illumina NovaSeq 6000. cDNA libraries for TCRalpha and TCRbeta were prepared by 5'RACE using constant-segment primers, with sample barcodes and unique molecular identifiers added. Trizol reagent was used to extract RNA from every sample. Amplification of the libraries took two PCR steps, and the second step added a second sample barcode plus Illumina TruSeq adapters. Sequencing of the libraries was done on an Illumina NovaSeq, producing 2 x 150 bp paired-end reads. Concerning the study's data processing: Demultiplexing of reads and collapsing into UMI-guided consensus sequences were performed with migec v1.2.7. With mixcr v2.1.11, UMI consensuses were aligned to TRA and TRB V and J templates and assembled into clonotypes. Expanded or contracted clonotypes were those called significant by both edgeR and NoisET, with noise models trained on biological replicates. For edgeR calls, the thresholds were a false discovery rate-adjusted p below 0.01 and a log2 fold-change of 1. As an exploratory analysis of dynamics, max-normalized trajectories of the 1000 most abundant clonotypes were examined with PCA combined with hierarchical clustering. Separately sequenced CD4+ and CD8+ repertoires were used to assign a CD4 or CD8 phenotype to each responding clone. TCRdb ran its own pipeline on the public reads, namely fastp trimming at Q25 and MiXCR clone calling, and kept in-frame beta chains. Every entry covers one CDR3 protein and lists the most common genes and DNA from its rows. The V and J calls and clone size come from TCRdb's table, not from the authors' own analysis. Within this sample are 45,000 to 65,000 distinct CDR3 sequences, with 9.3% of them counted one time only. Together, the top ten hold approximately 10% of the sample.

Turning to this clonotype: Its antigen remains undetermined. There are no base qualities to consult, and no much larger clone falls within one base.

Ficoll-Paque density gradient centrifugation was used to isolate PBMCs. Results the study describes overall, beyond this receptor: Clones contracting from day 15 to 85 had balanced CD4/CD8 phenotypes, while a second wave expanding from day 15 to 37 was biased towards CD4+. The detection of some responding clones in pre-infection memory suggests that pre-existing cross-reactive memory T cells joined the SARS-CoV-2 response. Contracting CD4+ clones were found mainly in CM and EM memory subsets, while CD8+ clones were enriched in EMRA. SARS-CoV-2 specificity of the second-wave clones peaking on day 37 was not confirmed. The study included only a couple of mild cases, and larger cohorts that include severe cases with pre-infection samples were judged to be necessary.

This receptor was obtained from an adult woman who had mild COVID-19 (a few samples of this study predate the infection). The sample titles of this study are shuffled in the database, so cell type and time point are left out; the donor was told from shared clones. Input material: PBMCs or a T cell subset sorted from them (not recorded which). The V gene is TRBV11-2 and the J gene is TRBJ2-2; a tentative D call is TRBD1 (5 bases match). The CDR3 protein is CASSLGQIAGELFF. The sequence in DNA is TGTGCCAGCAGCTTAGGACAGATCGCCGGGGAGCTGTTTTTT.